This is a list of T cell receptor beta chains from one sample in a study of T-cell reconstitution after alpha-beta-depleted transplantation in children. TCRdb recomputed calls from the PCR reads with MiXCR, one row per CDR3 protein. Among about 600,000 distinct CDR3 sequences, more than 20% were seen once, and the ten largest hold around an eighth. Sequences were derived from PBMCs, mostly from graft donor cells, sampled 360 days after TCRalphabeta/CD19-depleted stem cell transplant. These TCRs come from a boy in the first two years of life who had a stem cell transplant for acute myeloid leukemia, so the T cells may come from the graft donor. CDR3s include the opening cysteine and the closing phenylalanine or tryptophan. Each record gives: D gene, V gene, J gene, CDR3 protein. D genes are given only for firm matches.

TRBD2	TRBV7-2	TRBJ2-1	CATTSTSGANEQFF
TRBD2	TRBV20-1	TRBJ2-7	CSADPGLAPYEQYF
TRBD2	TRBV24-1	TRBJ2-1	CATSATGGQGYNEQFF
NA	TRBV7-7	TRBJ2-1	CASSLGQAHEQFF
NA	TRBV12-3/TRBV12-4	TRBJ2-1	CASTRQVKGVYNEQFF
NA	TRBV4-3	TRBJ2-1	CASSPARSSYNEQFF
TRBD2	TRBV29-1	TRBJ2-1	CSVEPGRGGVNEQFF
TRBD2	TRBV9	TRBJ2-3	CASSGSGGEANTDTQYF
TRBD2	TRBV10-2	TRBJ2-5	CASTGLAGGETQYF
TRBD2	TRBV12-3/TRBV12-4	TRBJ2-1	CALSPGVAGGQGDNEQFF
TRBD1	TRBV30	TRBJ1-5	CAWSSGTGNQPQHF
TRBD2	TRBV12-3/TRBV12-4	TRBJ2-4	CASSAPRGGLAKNIQYF
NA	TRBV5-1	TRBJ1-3	CASSLGTLDGNTIYF
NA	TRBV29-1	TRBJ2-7	CSVGAAGASYEQYF
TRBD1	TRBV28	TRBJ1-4	CASSLLSKGGAREKLFF
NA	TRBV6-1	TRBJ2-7	CATTGRSRQLGYEQYF
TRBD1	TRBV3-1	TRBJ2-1	CASRRGTGGYNEQFF
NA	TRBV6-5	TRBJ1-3	CASSYKTGLAGNTIYF
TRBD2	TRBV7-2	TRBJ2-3	CASSKLAGAPDTQYF
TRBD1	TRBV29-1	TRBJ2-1	CSASLDRNEQFF
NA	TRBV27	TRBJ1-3	CASRRQSGNTIYF
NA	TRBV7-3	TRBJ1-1	CASSLTELNTEAFF
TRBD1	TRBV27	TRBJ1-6	CASSYPPIKDRGDSPLHF
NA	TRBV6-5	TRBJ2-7	CASSYSQSYEQYF
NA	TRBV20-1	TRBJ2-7	CSARGQDYEQYF
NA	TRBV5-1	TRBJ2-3	CASSFRVVGTDTQYF
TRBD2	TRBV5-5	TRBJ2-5	CASSRLARGEQETQYF
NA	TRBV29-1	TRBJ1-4	CSVVGSEKLFF
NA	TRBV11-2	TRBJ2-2	CASSFGGSGELFF
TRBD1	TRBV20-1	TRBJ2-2	CSARTRDRGVTGELFF
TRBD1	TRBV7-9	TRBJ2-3	CASSIRDRGPISTDTQYF
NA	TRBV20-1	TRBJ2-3	CSAPTVVGTDTQYF
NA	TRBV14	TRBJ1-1	CASSRGVNTEAFF
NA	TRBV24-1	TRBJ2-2	CATSDFRDTGELFF
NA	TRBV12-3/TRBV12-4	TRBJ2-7	CTSSLQDSKVVQYF
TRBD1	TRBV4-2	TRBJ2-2	CASSQERTGNTGELFF
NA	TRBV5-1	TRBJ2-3	CASSLFRDADTQYF
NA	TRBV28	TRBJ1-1	CASSSPSWGRGTEAFF
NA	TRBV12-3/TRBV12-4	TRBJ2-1	CASRTGQGTYNEQFF
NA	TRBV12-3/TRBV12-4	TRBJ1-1	CASKGRTPEAFF